The 15 T cell receptor beta chains in this list originate from one sample, sequenced in a study of graft-versus-host responses after intestinal transplantation. These receptors' targets are unknown. Profiled with immunoSEQ multiplex PCR; TCRdb holds only in-frame clones, not every one. The profile covers approximately 86,000 clones, with 91% appearing a single time and approximately 0.096% taken by the ten largest. The specimen comprised unstimulated CD4+ T cells sorted from spleen or lymph node cells, sampled before intestinal transplant. The receptors here all came from a human donor who received an intestinal transplant.

The chain uses TRBV19 and TRBJ2-3; D gene unclear. Germline CDR1 LNHDA, CDR2 SQIVND (reference sequence). This CDR3 has 12 residues. Deletions cut 5 bases from V and 2 bases from J, with 5 bases between. DNA for the CDR3: TGTGCCAGTAGTCTACCCACAGATACGCAGTATTTT. This sequence encodes CASSLPTDTQYF.

This clone came up a few times. The rearrangement joins TRBV6-5 to TRBJ1-2; maybe TRBD1 (5 bases). Germline CDR1 and CDR2: MNHEY and SVGAGI. V lost 6 bases, J lost 2 bases, and 7 bases lay in between. The CDR3 length is 12 residues. CDR3 sequence (DNA): TGTGCCAGCAGGGGGGGGAACTATGGCTACACCTTC. Residues: CASRGGNYGYTF.

The chain employs TRBV6-6 and TRBJ1-2; D may be TRBD1 (6 bases). Germline V lookup: CDR1 MNHNY, CDR2 SVGAGI (reference sequence). V lost 5 bases, J lost 2 bases, and 9 bases lay in between. The CDR3 contains 13 residues. In nucleotides, the CDR3 is TGTGCCAGCAGTCGGACAGAAAACTATGGCTACACCTTC. It yields the protein CASSRTENYGYTF.

This clone was seen only once. The rearrangement uses TRBV2 and TRBJ2-1; D may be TRBD1 (6 bases). Trimming took 5 bases from V and 1 from J, leaving 15 bases between them. CDR1 and CDR2 (germline): SNHLY, FYNNEI. The CDR3 totals 16 residues. CDR3 residues: CASSPRLGGSYNEQFF. The CDR3 bases are TGTGCCAGCAGTCCCCGTTTAGGGGGTTCCTACAATGAGCAGTTCTTC.

Regarding this clone: Distinct nucleotide sequences in the sample also encode this CDR3. This sequence joins TRBV30 and TRBJ1-3; tentative D call: TRBD1 (6 bases). The CDR3 is 14 amino acids. Trimming stripped 2 bases from V and 3 bases from J, with 11 bases between. Germline lookup yields CDR1 GTSNPN and CDR2 SVGIG (reference sequence). The CDR3 coding sequence is TGTGCCTGGAGTACAGGGCGCTTTGGAAACACCATATATTTT. Translating gives CAWSTGRFGNTIYF.

This clone was seen only a few times. The CDR3 bases are TGTGCCAGCAGCACAAGACAGGGGGGGAATTCACCCCTCCACTTT. It encodes CASSTRQGGNSPLHF. V usage is TRBV2 and J usage is TRBJ1-6, with TRBD1 matching over 9 bases. The germline gives CDR1 SNHLY, CDR2 FYNNEI. CDR3 size: 15 residues. V was pared by 6 bases and J by 7 bases, with 7 bases of the junction left unmatched. The complete variable domain, with remaining parts taken from reference TRBV2 and TRBJ1-6, reads EPEVTQTPSHQVTQMGQEVILRCVPISNHLYFYWYRQILGQKVEFLVSFYNNEISEKSEIFDDQFSVERPDGSNFTLKIRSTKLEDSAMYFCASSTRQGGNSPLHFGNGTRLTVT.

The rearrangement joins TRBV7-2 to TRBJ2-2, with 9 bases identical to TRBD1. V was clipped by 5 bases and J by 5 bases; unmatched bases: 9. From germline, CDR1 is SGHTA and CDR2 FQGNSA. This CDR3 has 16 residues. The CDR3 protein is CASSRTGVRGTGELFF. The CDR3 region has the DNA TGTGCCAGCAGCCGGACAGGGGTGAGAGGGACCGGGGAGCTGTTTTTT.

CDR3 bases: TGTGCCAGCAGCACAAGACAGGGGCGGGAGACCCAGTACTTC. Translating gives CASSTRQGRETQYF. The V and J genes are TRBV7-8 and TRBJ2-5, with 8 bases aligning to TRBD1. V lost 5 bases, J lost 5 bases, and 7 bases stayed unmatched. Germline CDR1 and CDR2: SGHVS and FQNEAQ. The CDR3 spans 14 residues.

This clone was detected only once. The chain uses TRBV11-2 and TRBJ2-7, with TRBD1 identical over 11 bases. This CDR3 is built from 16 residues. V dropped 2 bases and J dropped 5; count of bases not matched to a gene: 8. The germline V gene has CDR1 SGHAT and CDR2 FQNNGV. CDR3 region: CASSLSGTGGFHEQYF. CDR3 coding DNA: TGTGCCAGCAGCTTAAGTGGGACAGGGGGTTTCCACGAGCAGTACTTC.

The chain links TRBV5-3 to TRBJ1-2; the D gene is possibly TRBD1 (6 bases). TRBV5-3 is an ORF for which the function is uncertain. V was cut by 2 bases and J by 4 bases, with 15 bases left in between. This CDR3 is 15 amino acids long. The CDR3, as DNA: TGTGCCAGAAGCTTTTCGACAGGCCCCAGCTATGGCTACACCTTC. Its translation: CARSFSTGPSYGYTF.

The chain is built from TRBV4-3 and TRBJ1-6; TRBD1 aligns across 8 bases. This CDR3 is built from 19 residues. Germline V CDR1 and CDR2: LGHNA, YSLEER. The junction had 7 bases not matched to a gene; V was cut back by 0 bases and J by 0 bases. CDR3: CASSQEQHTGGSYNSPLHF. The CDR3 nucleotides are TGCGCCAGCAGCCAAGAGCAACATACAGGGGGCTCCTATAATTCACCCCTCCACTTT.

With regard to this clone: At one of its ends the junction is not consistent with the germline gene, which may arise from a read error. The chain uses TRBV7-9 and TRBJ1-1, with no clear D. This CDR3 spans 14 amino acids. Germline values: CDR1 SEHNR, CDR2 FQNEAQ (reference sequence). The CDR3 is CASRLDKLNTEAFF. The DNA of the CDR3 is TGTGCCAGCAGGTTAGACAAGTTGAACACTGAAGCTTTCTTT.

V and J are TRBV29-1 and TRBJ2-2; D might be TRBD1 (6 bases). CDR3 length: 15 amino acids. Per germline, CDR1 SQVTM and CDR2 ANQGSEA. Trimming took 4 bases from V and 5 from J, leaving 17 bases between them. CDR3 in amino acids: CSVGAQGVRTGELFF. DNA of the CDR3: TGCAGCGTTGGAGCACAGGGTGTGAGAACCGGGGAGCTGTTTTTT.

The chain is built from TRBV6-6 and TRBJ1-5; 9 nucleotides agree with TRBD1. V lost 5 bases and J lost 7; bases outside the gene matches: 3. The germline V gene has CDR1 MNHNY and CDR2 SVGAGI (reference sequence). The CDR3 has 13 residues. The CDR3 is CASSIQGAQPQHF. In nucleotides, the CDR3 is TGTGCCAGCAGTATACAGGGGGCACAGCCCCAGCATTTT.

The chain is built from TRBV6-5 and TRBJ1-1; perhaps TRBD1 as D (5 bases). The V end lost 5 bases, the J end lost 2 bases, and 9 bases lay between the germline ends. The CDR3 covers 13 residues. Germline V lookup: CDR1 MNHEY, CDR2 SVGAGI. Here the CDR3 reads CASSGRGNTEAFF. Written as DNA, the CDR3 is TGTGCCAGCAGTGGGAGGGGTAACACTGAAGCTTTCTTT.